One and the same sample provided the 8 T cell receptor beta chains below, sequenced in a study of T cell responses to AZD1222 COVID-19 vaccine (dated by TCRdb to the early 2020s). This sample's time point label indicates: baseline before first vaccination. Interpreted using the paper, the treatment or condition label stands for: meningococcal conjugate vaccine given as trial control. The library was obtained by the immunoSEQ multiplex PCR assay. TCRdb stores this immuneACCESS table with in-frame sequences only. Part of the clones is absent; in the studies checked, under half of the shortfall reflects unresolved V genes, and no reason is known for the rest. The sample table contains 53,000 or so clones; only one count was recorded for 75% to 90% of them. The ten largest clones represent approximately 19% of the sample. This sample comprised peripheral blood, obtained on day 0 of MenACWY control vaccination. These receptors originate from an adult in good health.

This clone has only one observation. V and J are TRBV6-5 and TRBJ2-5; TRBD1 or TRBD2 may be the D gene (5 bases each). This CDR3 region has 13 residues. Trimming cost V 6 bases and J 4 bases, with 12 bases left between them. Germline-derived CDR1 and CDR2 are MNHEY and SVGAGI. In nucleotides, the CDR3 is TGTGCCAGCAGCCGTCCCGGGACAGAGACCCAGTACTTC. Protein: CASSRPGTETQYF.

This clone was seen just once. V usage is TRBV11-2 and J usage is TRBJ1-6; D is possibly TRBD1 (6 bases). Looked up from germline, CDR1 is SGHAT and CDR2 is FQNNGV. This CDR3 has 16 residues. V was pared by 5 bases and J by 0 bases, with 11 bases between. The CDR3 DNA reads TGTGCCAGCAGCCGTGGACAGAGCTCCTATAATTCACCCCTCCACTTT. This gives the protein CASSRGQSSYNSPLHF.

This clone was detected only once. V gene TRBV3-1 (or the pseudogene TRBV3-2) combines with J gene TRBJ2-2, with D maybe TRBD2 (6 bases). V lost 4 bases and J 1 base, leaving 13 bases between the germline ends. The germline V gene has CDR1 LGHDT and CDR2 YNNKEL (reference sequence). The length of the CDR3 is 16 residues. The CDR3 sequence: CASSLSGLLNTGELFF. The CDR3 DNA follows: TGTGCCAGCAGCCTATCGGGACTCCTGAACACCGGGGAGCTGTTTTTT.

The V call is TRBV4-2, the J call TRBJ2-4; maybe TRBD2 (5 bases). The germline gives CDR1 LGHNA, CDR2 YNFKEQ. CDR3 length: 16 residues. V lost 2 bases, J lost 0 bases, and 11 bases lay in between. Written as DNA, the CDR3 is TGTGCCAGCAGCCAAATCGGGGAACTAGCCAAAAACATTCAGTACTTC. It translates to CASSQIGELAKNIQYF.

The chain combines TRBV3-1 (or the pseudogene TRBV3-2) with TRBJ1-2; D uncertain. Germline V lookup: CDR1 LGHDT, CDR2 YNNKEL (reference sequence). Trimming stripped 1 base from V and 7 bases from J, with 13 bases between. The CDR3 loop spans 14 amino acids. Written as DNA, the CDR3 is TGTGCCAGCAGCCAAGTTTCCGGCGGGTCTGGCTACACCTTC. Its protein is CASSQVSGGSGYTF.

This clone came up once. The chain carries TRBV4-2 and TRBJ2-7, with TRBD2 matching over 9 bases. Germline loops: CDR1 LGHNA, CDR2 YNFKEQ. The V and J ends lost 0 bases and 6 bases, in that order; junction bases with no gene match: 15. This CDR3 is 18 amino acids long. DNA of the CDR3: TGTGCCAGCAGCCAAGAAGGGCCTAGCGGGATAATTGCCTTCGAGCAGTACTTC. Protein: CASSQEGPSGIIAFEQYF.

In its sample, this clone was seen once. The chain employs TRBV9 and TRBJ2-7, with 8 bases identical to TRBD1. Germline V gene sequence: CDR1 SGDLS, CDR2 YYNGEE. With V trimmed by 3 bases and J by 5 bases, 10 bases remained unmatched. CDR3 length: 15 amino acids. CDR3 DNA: TGTGCCAGCAGCGCGACAGGGGACGCGGTCAACGAGCAGTACTTC. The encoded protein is CASSATGDAVNEQYF. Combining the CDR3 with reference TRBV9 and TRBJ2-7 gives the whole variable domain DSGVTQTPKHLITATGQRVTLRCSPRSGDLSVYWYQQSLDQGLQFLIQYYNGEERAKGNILERFSAQQFPDLHSELNLSSLELGDSALYFCASSATGDAVNEQYFGPGTRLTVT.

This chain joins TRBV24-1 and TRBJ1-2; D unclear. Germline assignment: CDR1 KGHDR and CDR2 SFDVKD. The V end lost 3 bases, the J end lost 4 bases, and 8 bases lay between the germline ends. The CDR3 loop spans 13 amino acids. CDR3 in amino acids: CATSDLDTYGYTF. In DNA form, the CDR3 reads TGTGCCACCAGTGATCTAGACACCTATGGCTACACCTTC.